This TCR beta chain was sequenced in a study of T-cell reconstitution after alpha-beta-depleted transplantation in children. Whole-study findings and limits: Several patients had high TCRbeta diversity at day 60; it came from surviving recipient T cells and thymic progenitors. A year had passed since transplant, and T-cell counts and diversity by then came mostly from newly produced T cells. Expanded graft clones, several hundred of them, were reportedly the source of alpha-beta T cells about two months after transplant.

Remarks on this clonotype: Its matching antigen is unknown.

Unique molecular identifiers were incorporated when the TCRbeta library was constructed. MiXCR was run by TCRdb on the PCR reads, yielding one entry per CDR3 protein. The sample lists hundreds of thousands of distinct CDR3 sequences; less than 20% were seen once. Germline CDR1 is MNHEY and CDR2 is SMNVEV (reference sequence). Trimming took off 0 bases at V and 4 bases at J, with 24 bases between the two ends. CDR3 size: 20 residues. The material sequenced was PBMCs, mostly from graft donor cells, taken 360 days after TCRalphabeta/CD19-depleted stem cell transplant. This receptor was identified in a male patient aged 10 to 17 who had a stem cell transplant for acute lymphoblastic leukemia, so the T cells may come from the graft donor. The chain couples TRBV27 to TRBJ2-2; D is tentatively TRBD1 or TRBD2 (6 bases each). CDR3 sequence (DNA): TGTGCCAGCAGTTTATCCTTCCGGGGGCCGCGTAGCTGGAGCACCGGGGAGCTGTTTTTT. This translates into CASSLSFRGPRSWSTGELFF.